Listed below are T cell receptor beta chains from one sample, sequenced in a study of T cell repertoires in cytomegalovirus infection. Each CDR3 protein is one row after TCRdb ran MiXCR on the reads. Of roughly 640,000 distinct CDR3 sequences listed, around 24% are singletons. The sample was CD8+ T cells from PBMCs. Source of these receptors: a human donor in good health (CMV status not recorded). Some clones in this sample may be carry-over from other donors' samples. The CDR3 runs from the conserved cysteine through the conserved F or W. Each record gives: J gene, CDR3 length, V gene, clone size, D gene, CDR3 DNA, CDR3 protein. The D gene is left open where the match is weak. Clone size appears in some rows only: once, few, many, or a class for an expanded clone.

j_gene: TRBJ2-7
len: 15
v_gene: TRBV7-9
abundance: few
d_gene: TRBD1
CDR3nt: TGTGCCAGCAGCGACCGACAGGGCCCCCTTTACGAGCAGTACTTC
CDR3aa: CASSDRQGPLYEQYF

j_gene: TRBJ1-2
len: 15
v_gene: TRBV27
abundance: NA
d_gene: TRBD1
CDR3nt: TGTGCCAGCAGTTTCGGGACAGGGGTCCGATATGGCTACACCTTC
CDR3aa: CASSFGTGVRYGYTF

j_gene: TRBJ2-1
len: 12
v_gene: TRBV27
abundance: many
d_gene: TRBD2
CDR3nt: TGTGCCAGCGGACTAGCGGGCAATGAGCAGTTCTTC
CDR3aa: CASGLAGNEQFF

j_gene: TRBJ2-7
len: 13
v_gene: TRBV4-2
abundance: NA
d_gene: NA
CDR3nt: TGTGCCAGCAGCCAAGAGTCTAGCTACGAGCAGTACTTC
CDR3aa: CASSQESSYEQYF

j_gene: TRBJ1-1
len: 14
v_gene: TRBV10-2
abundance: NA
d_gene: TRBD1
CDR3nt: TGCGCCAGCAGTGCCGGGACAGACCTCGGTGAAGCTTTCTTT
CDR3aa: CASSAGTDLGEAFF

j_gene: TRBJ1-1
len: 13
v_gene: TRBV7-8
abundance: many
d_gene: NA
CDR3nt: TGTGCCAGCAGCTCCGACGGGGAAGTTGAAGCTTTCTTT
CDR3aa: CASSSDGEVEAFF

j_gene: TRBJ1-5
len: 15
v_gene: TRBV5-1
abundance: many
d_gene: NA
CDR3nt: TGCGCCAGCAGCTTGGGGGATTCTAGCAATCAGCCCCAGCATTTT
CDR3aa: CASSLGDSSNQPQHF

j_gene: TRBJ2-1
len: 14
v_gene: TRBV20-1
abundance: NA
d_gene: TRBD2
CDR3nt: TGCAGTGCTAGAGCTAGCGGGGGGGCCAATGAGCAGTTCTTC
CDR3aa: CSARASGGANEQFF

j_gene: TRBJ2-1
len: 17
v_gene: TRBV9
abundance: NA
d_gene: TRBD2
CDR3nt: TGTGCCAGCAGCCACCTTGGGGAGCGGGGGGGCCGTAATGAGCAGTTCTTC
CDR3aa: CASSHLGERGGRNEQFF

j_gene: TRBJ1-2
len: 16
v_gene: TRBV6-1
abundance: few
d_gene: NA
CDR3nt: TGTGCCAGCAGTGAATTCCCTGGGCGGATCGGTGGTGGCTACACCTTC
CDR3aa: CASSEFPGRIGGGYTF

j_gene: TRBJ1-2
len: 16
v_gene: TRBV7-9
abundance: NA
d_gene: NA
CDR3nt: TGTGCCAGCAGCTCCGCATTTAGGGAGGGGCTCCATGGCTACACCTTC
CDR3aa: CASSSAFREGLHGYTF

j_gene: TRBJ1-2
len: 19
v_gene: TRBV29-1
abundance: NA
d_gene: TRBD1
CDR3nt: TGCAGCGTTCATGAGGTACGGATGGACAGGGACGAGTTAATATATGGCTACACCTTC
CDR3aa: CSVHEVRMDRDELIYGYTF

j_gene: TRBJ1-4
len: 14
v_gene: TRBV4-1
abundance: few
d_gene: TRBD1
CDR3nt: TGCGCCAGCAGCCCCAGGGGGACAAATGAAAAACTGTTTTTT
CDR3aa: CASSPRGTNEKLFF

j_gene: TRBJ1-1
len: 14
v_gene: TRBV9
abundance: few
d_gene: TRBD1
CDR3nt: TGTGCCAGCAGCGGGGGTGACAGGGGCACTGAAGCTTTCTTT
CDR3aa: CASSGGDRGTEAFF

j_gene: TRBJ2-3
len: 16
v_gene: TRBV6-1
abundance: few
d_gene: NA
CDR3nt: TGTGCCAGCAGTGAATCAGAGCGACAGCCCACAGATACGCAGTATTTT
CDR3aa: CASSESERQPTDTQYF

j_gene: TRBJ2-2
len: 13
v_gene: TRBV29-1
abundance: few
d_gene: TRBD1
CDR3nt: TGCAGCGCGCAGGGGGCGTATACCGGGGAGCTGTTTTTT
CDR3aa: CSAQGAYTGELFF

j_gene: TRBJ2-3
len: 15
v_gene: TRBV10-3
abundance: few
d_gene: NA
CDR3nt: TGTGCCATCAGTGAGTGGTCAGGGGAAGGAGATACGCAGTATTTT
CDR3aa: CAISEWSGEGDTQYF

j_gene: TRBJ2-2
len: 17
v_gene: TRBV2
abundance: NA
d_gene: TRBD1
CDR3nt: TGTGCCAGCAGCCGGGACAGGGAAAGGGTCAACACCGGGGAGCTGTTTTTT
CDR3aa: CASSRDRERVNTGELFF

j_gene: TRBJ2-3
len: 13
v_gene: TRBV7-9
abundance: many
d_gene: NA
CDR3nt: TGTGCCAGCAGCTTTCCATTCACAGATACGCAGTATTTT
CDR3aa: CASSFPFTDTQYF

j_gene: TRBJ1-1
len: 10
v_gene: TRBV28
abundance: many
d_gene: NA
CDR3nt: TGTGCCAGCAGGGCCGGTGAAGCTTTCTTT
CDR3aa: CASRAGEAFF

j_gene: TRBJ2-7
len: 11
v_gene: TRBV6-2/TRBV6-3
abundance: few
d_gene: NA
CDR3nt: TGTGCCAGCAGTCGAGCCTACGAGCAGTACTTC
CDR3aa: CASSRAYEQYF

j_gene: TRBJ2-1
len: 16
v_gene: TRBV6-2/TRBV6-3
abundance: few
d_gene: NA
CDR3nt: TGTGCCAGCACCTCTATTCGACCCCAGACCTACAATGAGCAGTTCTTC
CDR3aa: CASTSIRPQTYNEQFF

j_gene: TRBJ1-2
len: 15
v_gene: TRBV29-1
abundance: NA
d_gene: NA
CDR3nt: TGCAGCGTTGAAGACGAACAGGGTATTAACTATGGCTACACCTTC
CDR3aa: CSVEDEQGINYGYTF

j_gene: TRBJ1-2
len: 14
v_gene: TRBV27
abundance: few
d_gene: NA
CDR3nt: TGTGCCAGCAGTTTATCACCAGGAGGCACGGGCTACACCTTC
CDR3aa: CASSLSPGGTGYTF

j_gene: TRBJ1-5
len: 12
v_gene: TRBV6-2/TRBV6-3
abundance: NA
d_gene: NA
CDR3nt: TGTGCCAGCAGTTACCCATTTGGGCCCCAGCATTTT
CDR3aa: CASSYPFGPQHF

j_gene: TRBJ2-1
len: 16
v_gene: TRBV7-3
abundance: few
d_gene: NA
CDR3nt: TGTGCCAGCAGCCCCCGGCCGGTGGGCCCCTACAATGAGCAGTTCTTC
CDR3aa: CASSPRPVGPYNEQFF

j_gene: TRBJ2-3
len: 14
v_gene: TRBV29-1
abundance: NA
d_gene: TRBD2
CDR3nt: TGCAGCGTTGACCTAGCGGGGCTAACAGATACGCAGTATTTT
CDR3aa: CSVDLAGLTDTQYF

j_gene: TRBJ2-3
len: 15
v_gene: TRBV20-1
abundance: NA
d_gene: NA
CDR3nt: TGCAGTGCTAGAGACTACAGGGTGAACACAGATACGCAGTATTTT
CDR3aa: CSARDYRVNTDTQYF

j_gene: TRBJ2-7
len: 12
v_gene: TRBV18
abundance: NA
d_gene: NA
CDR3nt: TGTGCCAGCTCAGCGACAGACTCCGAGCAGTACTTC
CDR3aa: CASSATDSEQYF

j_gene: TRBJ1-2
len: 13
v_gene: TRBV6-5
abundance: NA
d_gene: NA
CDR3nt: TGTGCCAGCAGTTCCGGACAGTTCTATGGCTACACCTTC
CDR3aa: CASSSGQFYGYTF

j_gene: TRBJ2-3
len: 15
v_gene: TRBV14
abundance: many
d_gene: TRBD1
CDR3nt: TGTGCCAGCAGCCACAGGGGGCTTGTCACAGATACGCAGTATTTT
CDR3aa: CASSHRGLVTDTQYF

j_gene: TRBJ1-6
len: 15
v_gene: TRBV7-2
abundance: many
d_gene: TRBD1
CDR3nt: TGTGCCAGCAGCCCCACGGGACAGGGGAATTCACCCCTCCACTTT
CDR3aa: CASSPTGQGNSPLHF